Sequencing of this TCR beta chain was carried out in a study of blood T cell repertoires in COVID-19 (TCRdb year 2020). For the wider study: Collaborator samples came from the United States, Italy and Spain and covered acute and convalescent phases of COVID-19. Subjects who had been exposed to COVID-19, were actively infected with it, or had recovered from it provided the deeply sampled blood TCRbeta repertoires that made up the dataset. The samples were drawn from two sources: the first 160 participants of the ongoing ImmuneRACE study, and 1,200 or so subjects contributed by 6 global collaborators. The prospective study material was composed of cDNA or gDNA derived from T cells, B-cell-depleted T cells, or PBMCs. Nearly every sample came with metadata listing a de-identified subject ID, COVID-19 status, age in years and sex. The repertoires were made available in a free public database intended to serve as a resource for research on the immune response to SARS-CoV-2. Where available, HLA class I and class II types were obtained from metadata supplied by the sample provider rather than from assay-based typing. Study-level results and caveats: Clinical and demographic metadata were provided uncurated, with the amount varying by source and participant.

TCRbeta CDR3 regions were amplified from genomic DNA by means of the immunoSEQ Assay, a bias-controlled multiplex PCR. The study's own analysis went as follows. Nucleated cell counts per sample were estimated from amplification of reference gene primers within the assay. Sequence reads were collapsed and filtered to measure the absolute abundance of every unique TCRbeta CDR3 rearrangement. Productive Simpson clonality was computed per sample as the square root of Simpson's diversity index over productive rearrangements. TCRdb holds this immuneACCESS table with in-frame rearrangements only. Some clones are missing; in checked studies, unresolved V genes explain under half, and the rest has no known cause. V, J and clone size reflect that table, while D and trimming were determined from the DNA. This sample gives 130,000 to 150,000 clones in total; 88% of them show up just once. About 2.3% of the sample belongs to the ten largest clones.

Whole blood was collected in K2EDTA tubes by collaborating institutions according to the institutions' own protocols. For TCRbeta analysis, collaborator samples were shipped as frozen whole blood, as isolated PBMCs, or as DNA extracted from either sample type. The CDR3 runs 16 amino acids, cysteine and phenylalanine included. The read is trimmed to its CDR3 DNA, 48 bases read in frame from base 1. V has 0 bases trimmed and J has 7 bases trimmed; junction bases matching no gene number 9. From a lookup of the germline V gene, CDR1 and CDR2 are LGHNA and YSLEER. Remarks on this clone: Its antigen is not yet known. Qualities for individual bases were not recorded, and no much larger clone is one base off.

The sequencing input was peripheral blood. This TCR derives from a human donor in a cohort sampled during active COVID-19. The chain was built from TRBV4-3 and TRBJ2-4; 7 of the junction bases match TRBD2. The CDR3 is CASSQDMWGGRNIQYF. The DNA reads TGCGCCAGCAGCCAAGATATGTGGGGAGGGCGGAACATTCAGTACTTC.